Below are 15 T cell receptor beta chains sequenced from a single sample in a study of blood T cell repertoires in COVID-19. Clones were read by immunoSEQ multiplex PCR, and TCRdb kept only the in-frame ones, dropping some. The sample has 250,000 to 300,000 clones, 70% to 90% seen once. Material: peripheral blood. All receptors come from a woman in her 70s with acute or convalescent COVID-19.

The chain uses TRBV11-1 and TRBJ2-1; possible D gene TRBD2, 5 bases. Germline V CDR1 and CDR2: SGHAT, FQDESV (reference sequence). The V gene lost 10 bases and the J gene lost 0 bases, with 16 bases spanning the gap. There are 15 residues in the CDR3. DNA of the CDR3: TGTGCCACCCAACCTCTTCGGGGCTCCTACAATGAGCAGTTCTTC. It codes for CATQPLRGSYNEQFF.

The chain employs TRBV10-3 and TRBJ2-3, with 13 bases lining up with TRBD2. Looked up from germline, CDR1 is ENHRY and CDR2 is SYGVKD. The CDR3 loop spans 16 amino acids. With 6 bases clipped from V and 2 bases from J, the junction kept 5 bases outside the gene matches. The CDR3 spells CAIRIGTSGVTDTQYF. The CDR3 nucleotides are TGTGCCATCAGAATAGGGACTAGCGGGGTCACAGATACGCAGTATTTT.

This clone was seen a single time. This chain joins TRBV5-6 and TRBJ1-1, with 7 bases identical to TRBD1. Trimming cost V 0 bases and J 4 bases; bases outside gene matches: 3. Per germline, CDR1 SGHDT and CDR2 YYEEEE. CDR3 length: 14 amino acids. CDR3 loop: CASSLGTGATEAFF. The DNA for the CDR3 is TGTGCCAGCAGCTTGGGTACAGGGGCCACTGAAGCTTTCTTT.

The rearrangement uses TRBV28 and TRBJ2-7; 10 bases fit TRBD2. The CDR3 has 11 amino acids. Looked up from germline, CDR1 is MDHEN and CDR2 is SYDVKM. Trimming cost V 4 bases and J 11 bases; bases outside gene matches: 2. This CDR3 reads CASSSGLAEYF. The CDR3 nucleotides read TGTGCCAGCAGTTCCGGACTAGCGGAGTACTTC.

The CDR3 is CASSPRPIATNEKLFF. The CDR3 nucleotides read TGTGCCAGCTCACCACGGCCAATTGCAACTAATGAAAAACTGTTTTTT. This chain links TRBV18 with TRBJ1-4; D is undetermined. Trimming cost V 1 base and J 0 bases, with 9 bases left between them. Germline V CDR1 and CDR2: KGHSH, LQKENI. The CDR3 runs 16 residues.

The genes are TRBV6-1 and TRBJ1-1; no reliable D call. Trimming cost V 5 bases and J 8 bases, with 21 bases left between them. CDR1 MNHNS and CDR2 SASEGT come from the germline V gene. CDR3 size: 15 residues. The CDR3, as DNA: TGTGCCAGCAGTTTAGCTCGCAGCGAATTTCTCGAAGCTTTCTTT. It codes for CASSLARSEFLEAFF.

This clone was seen once. The rearrangement links TRBV5-1 to TRBJ2-2, with 7 bases identical to TRBD2. Germline V gene data show CDR1 as SGHRS and CDR2 as YFSETQ. The CDR3 length is 16 residues. V was pared by 4 bases and J by 6 bases, with 12 bases of the junction left unmatched. This chain's CDR3 is CASSTMPGLPAGELFF. In DNA form, the CDR3 reads TGCGCCAGCAGCACCATGCCGGGACTACCAGCCGGGGAGCTGTTTTTT. Complete variable domain (other parts from reference TRBV5-1 and TRBJ2-2): KAGVTQTPRYLIKTRGQQVTLSCSPISGHRSVSWYQQTPGQGLQFLFEYFSETQRNKGNFPGRFSGRQFSNSRSEMNVSTLELGDSALYLCASSTMPGLPAGELFFGEGSRLTVL.

This chain joins TRBV3-1 (or the pseudogene TRBV3-2) and TRBJ2-7, with 8 bases aligning to TRBD1. CDR3 length equals 11 residues. V was pared by 8 bases and J by 3 bases, with 0 bases of the junction left unmatched. Germline V gene lookup returns CDR1 LGHDT and CDR2 YNNKEL (reference sequence). Here the CDR3 reads CASGQGYEQYF. The CDR3 coding sequence is TGTGCCAGCGGACAGGGCTACGAGCAGTACTTC.

This sequence joins TRBV6-5 and TRBJ1-1, with 7 bases fitting TRBD1. Germline CDR1 is MNHEY and CDR2 is SVGAGI. V was pared by 7 bases and J by 1 base, with 3 bases of the junction left unmatched. The CDR3 is 13 amino acids. The CDR3, as DNA: TGTGCCAGCACCTACAGGGGGAACACTGAAGCTTTCTTT. Its protein is CASTYRGNTEAFF.

The chain recombines TRBV7-9 with TRBJ2-1; 8 bases agree with TRBD2. The CDR3 runs to 15 residues. The J segment lost 9 bases and the V segment lost 5 bases, leaving 12 bases of the junction unmatched. Germline CDR1 and CDR2: SEHNR and FQNEAQ (reference sequence). The CDR3 protein is CASSPRTSWDREQFF. The CDR3 DNA reads as TGTGCCAGCAGCCCTAGGACTAGCTGGGATCGTGAGCAGTTCTTC.

The chain combines TRBV4-1 with TRBJ1-6; TRBD1 matches 8 bases. CDR1 is MGHRA and CDR2 is YSYEKL in the germline V gene. The CDR3 is made up of 15 amino acids. Losses at the gene ends were 3 bases for V and 10 bases for J; bases not matched to a gene: 8. The CDR3 nucleotides read TGCGCCAGCAGCCACCCGGACAGGGTAGACTCACCCCTCCACTTT. This translates into CASSHPDRVDSPLHF.

This chain uses TRBV9 with TRBJ1-1, with 8 bases lining up with TRBD1. V trimming: 2 bases; J trimming: 4 bases; junction bases outside the gene matches: 16. The CDR3 runs 18 residues. CDR1 SGDLS and CDR2 YYNGEE come from the germline V gene. The CDR3 region is CASSVAPQGAGRSTEAFF. The CDR3 nucleotides read TGTGCCAGCAGCGTCGCCCCTCAGGGGGCGGGACGGAGCACTGAAGCTTTCTTT.

The chain has TRBV5-1 and TRBJ1-6; 9 bases line up with TRBD1. This CDR3 region has 15 residues. V shed 4 bases, J shed 6 bases, and the junction held 5 bases outside the gene matches. Germline CDR1 SGHRS, CDR2 YFSETQ. The CDR3 reads CASSPGTGFNSPLHF. The DNA of the CDR3 is TGCGCCAGCAGCCCCGGGACAGGGTTTAATTCACCCCTCCACTTT.

J is TRBJ2-3 and V is TRBV7-6, with 7 bases matching TRBD2. CDR1 is SGHVS and CDR2 is FNYEAQ in the germline V gene. The J segment lost 2 bases and the V segment lost 1 base, leaving 6 bases of the junction unmatched. The CDR3 is made up of 16 amino acids. The CDR3 protein is CASSLGLADYTDTQYF. CDR3 DNA: TGTGCCAGCAGCTTAGGTCTAGCGGATTACACAGATACGCAGTATTTT.

V gene TRBV5-1 combines with J gene TRBJ2-7; D may be TRBD1 (6 bases). The germline CDR1 and CDR2 sequences are SGHRS and YFSETQ. V lost 0 bases and J lost 5, with 12 bases in between. CDR3 length: 14 residues. CDR3 coding DNA: TGCGCCAGCAGCTTGGGACAGCCAGGGGACGAGCAGTACTTC. It yields the protein CASSLGQPGDEQYF.